This T cell receptor (beta chain) came from a study of blood T cell repertoires in COVID-19. Study summary: Specimens from acute and convalescent COVID-19 originated in the United States, Italy and Spain. Sample material is recorded as cDNA or gDNA derived from T cells, B-cell-depleted T cells, or PBMCs.

Sequencing was performed with immunoSEQ multiplex PCR; in TCRdb, only in-frame clones are kept and a portion is missing. The sample contains about 480,000 clones, roughly 88% of which appear only once. Categorization into cohorts depended on clinical history that participants reported. Recovered status in Cohort 3 required two negative PCRs, clearance, or symptom resolution. The CDR3 length is 12 residues. The junction had 3 bases not matched to a gene; V was cut back by 6 bases and J by 6 bases. Germline assignment: CDR1 SQVTM and CDR2 ANQGSEA. Source material: PBMCs or T cells enriched from blood (not recorded which). The chain has TRBV29-1 and TRBJ2-1; 9 bases agree with TRBD1. The clonotype was recovered from a woman between 40 and 50 years old who had recovered from COVID-19. The CDR3 DNA sequence: TGCAGCGTCACGACAGGGGGCAATGAGCAGTTCTTC. This codes for CSVTTGGNEQFF.